What follows are 23 T cell receptor beta chains derived from one specimen sequenced in a study of OX40 agonist ivuxolimab in advanced cancers. Assay: immunoSEQ multiplex PCR; the TCRdb copy retains only in-frame clones and omits some. The sample has about 58,000 clones, less than 85% seen once. Sample: CD4+ or CD8+ T cells sorted from blood, taken in a trial of the OX40 agonist ivuxolimab. The source of these receptors is an adult with an advanced solid tumor such as melanoma, head and neck, liver or kidney cancer.

This chain connects TRBV18 to TRBJ1-4; D is ambiguous. Germline CDR1 and CDR2: KGHSH and LQKENI. V was trimmed by 2 bases and J by 2 bases, leaving 6 bases between them. The CDR3 totals 14 residues. The CDR3 loop is CASSPGMTNEKLFF. Written as DNA, the CDR3 is TGTGCCAGCTCACCAGGGATGACTAATGAAAAACTGTTTTTT.

The rearrangement joins TRBV9 to TRBJ2-1; 8 nucleotides align to TRBD2. V lost 5 bases to trimming and J lost 0 bases; unmatched junction nucleotides: 7. Germline V gene sequence: CDR1 SGDLS, CDR2 YYNGEE. The CDR3 totals 16 residues. For the CDR3, the DNA is TGTGCCAGCAGTCTCAGCGGGGGACTCTCCTACAATGAGCAGTTCTTC. Its protein product is CASSLSGGLSYNEQFF.

This clone appeared a single time. V is TRBV7-6 and J is TRBJ1-1, with 10 bases identical to TRBD1. This CDR3 contains 16 residues. V shed 3 bases, J shed 1 base, and the junction held 5 bases outside the gene matches. The germline V gene encodes CDR1 SGHVS and CDR2 FNYEAQ. The CDR3 here is CASSLTGGAGNTEAFF. The CDR3 nucleotides read TGTGCCAGCAGCTTGACAGGGGGCGCGGGGAACACTGAAGCTTTCTTT.

This clone was recorded at least ten times. V usage is TRBV2 and J usage is TRBJ2-5; D is unclear. Germline loops: CDR1 SNHLY, CDR2 FYNNEI. V lost 0 bases, J lost 7 bases, and 15 bases lay in between. The CDR3 covers 15 residues. CDR3 loop: CASSEAPDGPTTQYF. In DNA, the CDR3 is TGTGCCAGCAGTGAAGCCCCCGACGGCCCGACGACCCAGTACTTC.

This rearrangement joins TRBV11-2 to TRBJ1-1, with D maybe TRBD1 (6 bases). The CDR3 spans 14 residues. Germline V gives CDR1 SGHAT, CDR2 FQNNGV. V gave up 5 bases and J gave up 6 bases, with 16 bases separating them. The CDR3 region has the DNA TGTGCCAGCAGCCCCTGGGCAGGGGTATCTGAAGCTTTCTTT. Protein: CASSPWAGVSEAFF.

This clone has only one observation. This chain uses TRBV11-2 with TRBJ1-1; 9 nucleotides line up with TRBD1. J lost 3 bases, V lost 5 bases, and 1 base had no gene match. The germline V gene has CDR1 SGHAT and CDR2 FQNNGV. The CDR3 is 13 residues long. CDR3 loop: CASSRQGDTEAFF. The CDR3 DNA follows: TGTGCCAGCAGCCGACAGGGGGACACTGAAGCTTTCTTT.

The V gene is TRBV25-1, the J gene TRBJ1-2; 8 nucleotides line up with TRBD1. Germline V gene lookup returns CDR1 MGHDK and CDR2 SYGVNS. J gave up 8 bases and V 8 bases, and 7 bases lay outside the gene matches. The CDR3 length is 12 residues. The CDR3 protein is CASLGQGGGYTF. CDR3 coding DNA: TGTGCCAGCCTTGGACAGGGCGGCGGCTACACCTTC.

The chain couples TRBV30 to TRBJ1-2; 8 bases match TRBD1. J was trimmed by 3 bases and V by 5 bases; bases with no gene match: 17. The CDR3 consists of 17 residues. In germline, CDR1 is GTSNPN, CDR2 SVGIG (reference sequence). The chain's CDR3 is CAWSPGAGGKLDYGYTF. The CDR3 region has the DNA TGTGCCTGGTCCCCCGGGGCAGGGGGCAAATTAGACTATGGCTACACCTTC.

This chain connects TRBV7-9 to TRBJ1-2; tentatively, D is TRBD1 (5 bases). Germline assignment: CDR1 SEHNR and CDR2 FQNEAQ (reference sequence). The CDR3 is made up of 12 amino acids. The V end was cut by 5 bases, the J end by 8 bases, with 12 bases between. CDR3 region: CASSPGTGGYTF. CDR3 DNA sequence: TGTGCCAGCAGCCCAGGGACGGGGGGCTACACCTTC. Full variable domain (rest looked up from reference TRBV7-9 and TRBJ1-2): DTGVSQNPRHKITKRGQNVTFRCDPISEHNRLYWYRQTLGQGPEFLTYFQNEAQLEKSRLLSDRFSAERPKGSFSTLEIQRTEQGDSAMYLCASSPGTGGYTFGSGTRLTVV.

This clone appeared a few times. The chain has TRBV29-1 and TRBJ1-3; D remains unclear. This CDR3 has 14 amino acids. Looked up from germline, CDR1 is SQVTM and CDR2 is ANQGSEA. Trimming stripped 5 bases from V and 0 bases from J, with 11 bases between. CDR3 loop: CSVLTPSSGNTIYF. In DNA, the CDR3 is TGCAGCGTTCTAACCCCGAGCTCTGGAAACACCATATATTTT.

This clone was seen a single time. The chain combines TRBV9 with TRBJ1-1; 8 positions match TRBD1. The germline V gene encodes CDR1 SGDLS and CDR2 YYNGEE. Unmatched junction bases numbered 4, after V lost 4 bases and J lost 2 bases. The CDR3 loop spans 14 amino acids. The DNA for the CDR3 is TGTGCCAGCAGCTTAGGGACAGGCAACACTGAAGCTTTCTTT. Its protein product is CASSLGTGNTEAFF.

The chain combines TRBV28 with TRBJ1-6, with D uncertain. V was pared by 6 bases and J by 6 bases, with 12 bases between. From germline, CDR1 is MDHEN and CDR2 SYDVKM. The CDR3 is made up of 14 amino acids. As DNA, the CDR3 is TGTGCCAGCAGCACTAATTTGAGTAATTCACCCCTCCACTTT. It encodes CASSTNLSNSPLHF.

The rearrangement uses TRBV7-3 and TRBJ1-2; D is uncertain. Trimming shortened V by 5 bases and J by 2 bases, and 15 bases separated the two germline ends. From germline, CDR1 is SGHTA and CDR2 FQGTGA. This CDR3 spans 15 amino acids. This CDR3 is CASSAEGGKNYGYTF. The CDR3 DNA is TGTGCCAGCAGCGCCGAGGGCGGGAAAAACTATGGCTACACCTTC.

The J gene is TRBJ1-4, the V gene TRBV5-4; no clear D gene. Germline V gene lookup returns CDR1 SGHNT and CDR2 YYREEE (reference sequence). This CDR3 comprises 15 residues. V was trimmed by 0 bases and J by 0 bases, leaving 6 bases between them. DNA for the CDR3: TGTGCCAGCAGCTTGGCCGCGGCAACTAATGAAAAACTGTTTTTT. It specifies CASSLAAATNEKLFF.

V gene TRBV15 combines with J gene TRBJ2-7; 9 bases match TRBD1. The CDR3 extends over 15 amino acids. Germline V gene lookup returns CDR1 LNHNV and CDR2 YYDKDF (reference sequence). V was clipped by 0 bases and J by 6 bases; unmatched bases: 6. This CDR3 is CATSRDAGQGSEQYF. The CDR3 bases are TGTGCCACCAGCAGAGATGCGGGACAGGGTTCCGAGCAGTACTTC.

The rearrangement joins TRBV9 to TRBJ1-4, with unresolved D. Trimming took 4 bases from V and 7 from J, leaving 14 bases between them. This CDR3 spans 14 amino acids. The V gene's germline CDR1 is SGDLS and CDR2 YYNGEE. The CDR3 DNA is TGTGCCAGCAGCCCACGTGGGCTTCGTGAAAAACTGTTTTTT. As protein: CASSPRGLREKLFF.

CDR3 sequence reads: CASNPGTSGANVLTF. The DNA for the CDR3 is TGTGCCAGCAACCCAGGGACCTCTGGGGCCAACGTCCTGACTTTC. V and J are TRBV7-8 and TRBJ2-6; D assignment may be TRBD1 or TRBD2 (5 bases each). Trimming took off 7 bases at V and 0 bases at J, with 10 bases between the two ends. The V gene's germline CDR1 is SGHVS and CDR2 FQNEAQ. CDR3 size: 15 residues.

This chain links TRBV7-8 with TRBJ1-4, with D unresolved. This CDR3 has 13 residues. Trimming removed 1 base from V and 13 bases from J, with 13 bases in between. Germline CDR1 and CDR2: SGHVS and FQNEAQ. DNA of the CDR3: TGTGCCAGCAGCTTAGAAGGCGGAGTGACACTGTTTTTT. Protein: CASSLEGGVTLFF.

This chain joins TRBV6-1 and TRBJ1-5; 7 nucleotides align to TRBD1. The V gene end was trimmed by 7 bases and the J gene end by 4 bases; junction bases not matched to a gene: 4. Germline V gives CDR1 MNHNS, CDR2 SASEGT. The length of the CDR3 is 13 residues. CDR3 in amino acids: CASTGQLNQPQHF. The CDR3 bases are TGTGCCAGCACGGGACAGTTGAATCAGCCCCAGCATTTT.

This clone has a single count. The V gene is TRBV5-1, the J gene TRBJ2-5; 7 nucleotides align to TRBD1. The CDR3 covers 13 residues. CDR1 and CDR2 (germline): SGHRS, YFSETQ. Trimming removed 4 bases from V and 2 bases from J; junction bases left unmatched: 2. DNA for the CDR3: TGCGCCAGCAGCCGGGGACAGCAAGAGACCCAGTACTTC. Translation gives CASSRGQQETQYF.

Details on this clone: This sample also contains other DNA sequences that code for the same CDR3. The rearrangement uses TRBV7-9 and TRBJ1-6, with no clear D. The CDR3 is 13 amino acids. Trimming stripped 1 base from V and 7 bases from J, with 5 bases between. Per germline, CDR1 SEHNR and CDR2 FQNEAQ (reference sequence). The CDR3 DNA reads as TGTGCCAGCAGCTTAGAAGGGAATTCACCCCTCCACTTT. Encoded protein: CASSLEGNSPLHF.

The V gene is TRBV18, the J gene TRBJ2-3; 7 bases match TRBD2. The CDR3 is 17 residues long. V lost 0 bases to trimming and J lost 1 base; unmatched junction nucleotides: 7. CDR1 is KGHSH, CDR2 LQKENI, per germline. CDR3 DNA sequence: TGTGCCAGCTCACCACCGGGTACGGGGAGGGGCACAGATACGCAGTATTTT. Translation: CASSPPGTGRGTDTQYF.

The CDR3 is CASIQGDFTGELFF. The CDR3 DNA is TGTGCCAGCATCCAGGGGGATTTTACCGGGGAGCTGTTTTTT. The V gene is TRBV2, the J gene TRBJ2-2; 7 bases fit TRBD1. The CDR3 is made up of 14 amino acids. Germline CDR1 SNHLY, CDR2 FYNNEI. V lost 7 bases to trimming and J lost 5 bases; unmatched junction nucleotides: 7.